The 25 T cell receptor beta chains presented below share a single source sample, sequenced in a study of T cell changes during pregnancy in multiple sclerosis. Sequencing used immunoSEQ multiplex PCR; TCRdb keeps in-frame clones, though not all of them. Of over 60,000 clones listed, more than 85% are singletons. This material consisted of CD4+ T cells from peripheral blood mononuclear cells, taken in the third trimester of pregnancy. Receptor source: a female donor in good health, enrolled as a control in a pregnancy study.

The sample holds a few counts of this clone. V gene TRBV6-6 combines with J gene TRBJ1-1, with 7 bases that match TRBD1. From germline, CDR1 is MNHNY and CDR2 SVGAGI (reference sequence). After removal of 5 bases from V and 0 bases from J, the junction contained 9 bases not matched to a gene. The CDR3 covers 16 residues. The CDR3 loop is CASSPPGQLMNTEAFF. The CDR3 DNA reads as TGTGCCAGCAGTCCTCCGGGACAGCTCATGAACACTGAAGCTTTCTTT.

The rearrangement joins TRBV19 to TRBJ2-7; possibly TRBD2 for D (6 bases). This CDR3 comprises 15 residues. Trimming took off 6 bases at V and 0 bases at J, with 15 bases between the two ends. The germline V gene has CDR1 LNHDA and CDR2 SQIVND (reference sequence). The CDR3 nucleotides are TGTGCCAGTAGCCAGACCCGGGACTCCTCCTACGAGCAGTACTTC. As protein: CASSQTRDSSYEQYF.

The chain is built from TRBV7-2 and TRBJ2-2; D is possibly TRBD2 (6 bases). Trimming shortened V by 1 base and J by 0 bases, and 9 bases separated the two germline ends. This CDR3 spans 16 amino acids. Germline lookup yields CDR1 SGHTA and CDR2 FQGNSA. CDR3 region: CASSLVGGPNTGELFF. In nucleotides, the CDR3 is TGTGCCAGCAGCTTAGTTGGAGGGCCGAACACCGGGGAGCTGTTTTTT. The complete variable domain, with remaining parts taken from reference TRBV7-2 and TRBJ2-2, reads GAGVSQSPSNKVTEKGKDVELRCDPISGHTALYWYRQSLGQGLEFLIYFQGNSAPDKSGLPSDRFSAERTGGSVSTLTIQRTQQEDSAVYLCASSLVGGPNTGELFFGEGSRLTVL.

The J gene is TRBJ2-2, the V gene TRBV7-2; D gene uncertain. V lost 6 bases to trimming and J lost 8 bases, with 7 bases between them. Germline CDR1 SGHTA, CDR2 FQGNSA. This CDR3 region has 11 residues. In DNA, the CDR3 is TGTGCCAGCAGAGGAGCAGGGGAGCTGTTTTTT. It codes for CASRGAGELFF.

This clone was seen once. This rearrangement joins TRBV5-1 to TRBJ1-2; no reliable D call. CDR3 length: 13 amino acids. The germline gives CDR1 SGHRS, CDR2 YFSETQ. Trimming pared 2 bases from V and 0 bases from J, leaving 5 bases between. DNA of the CDR3: TGCGCCAGCAGCTTTGCAGCTAACTATGGCTACACCTTC. It specifies CASSFAANYGYTF.

V gene TRBV7-2 combines with J gene TRBJ1-1; a weak D match, TRBD1 (6 bases). Per germline, CDR1 SGHTA and CDR2 FQGNSA. The CDR3 is 15 amino acids. Trimming removed 0 bases at V and 5 bases at J, with 13 bases between. This CDR3 reads CASSLAAGAGTEAFF. For the CDR3, the DNA is TGTGCCAGCAGCTTAGCAGCGGGGGCGGGAACTGAAGCTTTCTTT.

CDR3 DNA: TGTGCCAGCAGCCCAAGACGGGGGACAGGGGGAACGAGCCATAATTCACCCCTCCACTTT. Its translation is CASSPRRGTGGTSHNSPLHF. This sequence joins TRBV27 and TRBJ1-6; 11 positions match TRBD1. Trimming removed 6 bases from V and 5 bases from J; junction bases left unmatched: 18. Germline loops: CDR1 MNHEY, CDR2 SMNVEV (reference sequence). This CDR3 has 20 amino acids.

The chain has TRBV30 and TRBJ1-5; no definite D call. Germline V gene data show CDR1 as GTSNPN and CDR2 as SVGIG (reference sequence). The CDR3 is 13 amino acids. The V and J ends lost 0 bases and 4 bases respectively, with 7 bases between them. In nucleotides, the CDR3 is TGTGCCTGGAGTGTAGAGTTAAATCAGCCCCAGCATTTT. This sequence encodes CAWSVELNQPQHF.

Comment on this clone: The identical CDR3 is also encoded by other nucleotide sequences in the sample. The rearrangement uses TRBV18 and TRBJ2-7, with 9 bases fitting TRBD2. From germline, CDR1 is KGHSH and CDR2 LQKENI. The CDR3 extends over 17 amino acids. V trimming: 2 bases; J trimming: 3 bases; junction bases outside the gene matches: 11. As DNA, the CDR3 is TGTGCCAGCTCACCAACCCCGACAGGCGGGAGGGACTACGAGCAGTACTTC. Amino acid sequence: CASSPTPTGGRDYEQYF.

The V gene is TRBV5-8, the J gene TRBJ1-4; TRBD1 agrees at 8 bases. The CDR3 extends over 16 amino acids. From germline, CDR1 is SGHTS and CDR2 YDEGEE. With V trimmed by 4 bases and J by 0 bases, 5 bases remained unmatched. The CDR3 region is CASSGGQAATNEKLFF. The CDR3 DNA sequence: TGTGCCAGCAGCGGGGGACAGGCAGCAACTAATGAAAAACTGTTTTTT.

This clone was seen just once. This chain joins TRBV2 and TRBJ1-1; D not certain. CDR1 and CDR2 (germline): SNHLY, FYNNEI. The CDR3 has 14 residues. The V and J ends lost 6 bases and 4 bases respectively, with 15 bases between them. CDR3 region: CASSQGRGSTEAFF. The CDR3 DNA follows: TGTGCCAGCAGCCAAGGTAGAGGTTCCACTGAAGCTTTCTTT.

The chain has TRBV30 and TRBJ2-2, with D possibly being TRBD1 (6 bases). Trimming pared 4 bases from V and 4 bases from J, leaving 13 bases between. CDR3 size: 14 residues. Germline CDR1 reads GTSNPN; CDR2 reads SVGIG (reference sequence). The CDR3 is CAWTTGLPTGELFF. The CDR3 coding sequence is TGTGCCTGGACTACAGGGTTGCCCACCGGGGAGCTGTTTTTT.

The chain recombines TRBV6-5 with TRBJ2-2, with D maybe TRBD1 (5 bases). CDR3 length: 15 amino acids. V shed 6 bases and J shed 4 bases, with 15 bases lying between them. The V gene's germline CDR1 is MNHEY and CDR2 SVGAGI. The CDR3: CASSHLARGTGELFF. In DNA, the CDR3 is TGTGCCAGCAGCCACCTCGCTAGGGGCACCGGGGAGCTGTTTTTT.

The CDR3 spells CASSDSRGPDTQYF. CDR3 sequence (DNA): TGTGCCAGCAGTGATAGTAGGGGCCCAGATACGCAGTATTTT. The chain employs TRBV6-1 and TRBJ2-3, with D possibly matching TRBD1 (5 bases). Trimming took off 3 bases at V and 4 bases at J, with 11 bases between the two ends. This CDR3 region has 14 residues. The V gene's germline CDR1 is MNHNS and CDR2 SASEGT.

The gene calls are TRBV19 and TRBJ2-3, with 11 bases aligning to TRBD2. Trimming took 8 bases from V and 3 from J; bases not matched to a gene: 7. In germline, CDR1 is LNHDA, CDR2 SQIVND (reference sequence). The CDR3 covers 15 residues. The CDR3 reads CASGPGLAVTDTQYF. CDR3 bases: TGTGCCAGTGGACCGGGACTAGCGGTAACAGATACGCAGTATTTT. The full variable domain, with the rest looked up from reference TRBV19 and TRBJ2-3, is DGGITQSPKYLFRKEGQNVTLSCEQNLNHDAMYWYRQDPGQGLRLIYYSQIVNDFQKGDIAEGYSVSREKKESFPLTVTSAQKNPTAFYLCASGPGLAVTDTQYFGPGTRLTVL.

The chain uses TRBV25-1 and TRBJ2-2; TRBD1 aligns across 11 bases. Losses at the gene ends were 4 bases for V and 4 bases for J; bases not matched to a gene: 5. The germline CDR1 and CDR2 sequences are MGHDK and SYGVNS. This CDR3 has 16 residues. The CDR3 region is CASSAWGTGGTGELFF. The CDR3 DNA sequence: TGTGCCAGCAGTGCCTGGGGGACAGGGGGCACCGGGGAGCTGTTTTTT.

The genes are TRBV7-3 and TRBJ1-2, with 8 bases matching TRBD1. Trimming took 4 bases from V and 3 from J; bases not matched to a gene: 19. Germline V lookup: CDR1 SGHTA, CDR2 FQGTGA. The length of the CDR3 is 19 residues. In DNA form, the CDR3 reads TGTGCCAGCAGCTCGCGAGGGGCAGGGGGCCCCTCAGCCGACTATGGCTACACCTTC. Encoded protein: CASSSRGAGGPSADYGYTF.

The chain has TRBV4-2 and TRBJ1-2, with D hard to call. This CDR3 has 15 residues. Trimming took 0 bases from V and 4 from J, leaving 12 bases between them. Germline values: CDR1 LGHNA, CDR2 YNFKEQ. CDR3 sequence: CASSQDWAESYGYTF. The DNA for the CDR3 is TGTGCCAGCAGCCAAGATTGGGCCGAAAGCTATGGCTACACCTTC.

V gene TRBV18 combines with J gene TRBJ1-5; D unclear. CDR1 and CDR2 (germline): KGHSH, LQKENI. Trimming shortened V by 2 bases and J by 5 bases, and 4 bases separated the two germline ends. This CDR3 is 12 amino acids long. In DNA, the CDR3 is TGTGCCAGCTCACCATCGGATCAGCCCCAGCATTTT. Translation: CASSPSDQPQHF.

CDR3 residues: CASSWTYTGELFF. In DNA form, the CDR3 reads TGTGCCAGCAGTTGGACTTACACCGGGGAGCTGTTTTTT. This chain connects TRBV7-2 to TRBJ2-2; D may be TRBD2 (5 bases). CDR1 is SGHTA and CDR2 is FQGNSA in the germline V gene. Trimming shortened V by 6 bases and J by 3 bases, and 8 bases separated the two germline ends. The CDR3 length is 13 residues.

The chain joins TRBV19 to TRBJ2-2, with D possibly TRBD1 on 6 matching bases. With 11 bases removed from V and 1 base from J, the gap between germline ends came to 11 bases. Germline lookup yields CDR1 LNHDA and CDR2 SQIVND (reference sequence). CDR3 length: 13 residues. This chain's CDR3 is CAARQENTGELFF. CDR3 DNA: TGTGCCGCGAGACAGGAGAACACCGGGGAGCTGTTTTTT. The variable domain in full, with the rest retrieved from reference TRBV19 and TRBJ2-2, is DGGITQSPKYLFRKEGQNVTLSCEQNLNHDAMYWYRQDPGQGLRLIYYSQIVNDFQKGDIAEGYSVSREKKESFPLTVTSAQKNPTAFYLCAARQENTGELFFGEGSRLTVL.

The chain uses TRBV7-2 and TRBJ1-2, with D hard to call. Trimming removed 1 base at V and 9 bases at J, with 18 bases between. The length of the CDR3 is 15 residues. From germline, CDR1 is SGHTA and CDR2 FQGNSA. In nucleotides, the CDR3 is TGTGCCAGCAGCTTAGTACCGGCGGCCGAGGTGAGCTACACCTTC. This encodes CASSLVPAAEVSYTF.

The chain carries TRBV5-6 and TRBJ2-5; D gene unclear. V gave up 7 bases and J gave up 2 bases, with 12 bases separating them. Germline assignment: CDR1 SGHDT and CDR2 YYEEEE. This CDR3 comprises 13 residues. The CDR3 spells CASQEKLQETQYF. The CDR3 DNA follows: TGTGCCAGCCAAGAGAAGCTGCAAGAGACCCAGTACTTC.

The V call is TRBV6-1, the J call TRBJ1-2; 9 nucleotides line up with TRBD1. Germline V gene sequence: CDR1 MNHNS, CDR2 SASEGT. The junction had 5 bases not matched to a gene; V was cut back by 5 bases and J by 7 bases. The CDR3 is 13 residues long. The CDR3 spells CASSQQGARGYTF. The CDR3 bases are TGTGCCAGCAGTCAACAGGGGGCGCGTGGCTACACCTTC.

The rearrangement joins TRBV30 to TRBJ2-7, with D hard to call. Germline V gene lookup returns CDR1 GTSNPN and CDR2 SVGIG (reference sequence). There are 13 residues in the CDR3. V was clipped by 0 bases and J by 4 bases, with 10 bases between them. CDR3 residues: CAWSVGEAYEQYF. CDR3 nucleotide sequence: TGTGCCTGGAGTGTAGGAGAAGCATACGAGCAGTACTTC.